This entry describes one TCR beta chain. Its antigen is undetermined. Though probably carrying unrecorded immune exposures, donors were nominally healthy at sampling. The PCR was carried out with 60 Vbeta primers and 13 Jbeta primers. The data were produced by immunoSEQ multiplex PCR, yet TCRdb's version contains in-frame clones alone and is incomplete. The data show 200,000 to 250,000 clones, around 77% seen once. The data stem from a study of cytomegalovirus exposure and HLA in healthy donors. General study results and limits: Some V segments (TRBV6-2 and TRBV6-3 among them) were excluded as indistinguishable. Researchers reported in a later analysis that common viral pathogens appeared linked to several top clusters. In a later analysis, TCR beta V- and J-gene trimming was associated with a missense DCLRE1C variant.

CDR1 and CDR2 from the germline V gene are SGDLS and YYNGEE. The V and J ends lost 0 bases and 7 bases, in that order; junction bases with no gene match: 5. The CDR3 runs to 14 residues. This TCR derives from a woman aged 30 to 39 in good health and CMV-seronegative. The genes are TRBV9 and TRBJ2-7, with 9 bases aligning to TRBD2. Sequencing input: PBMCs. The CDR3 DNA sequence: TGTGCCAGCAGCGTAGGCGGGGGGGCTCGTGAGCAGTACTTC. Translating gives CASSVGGGAREQYF.